This T cell receptor (beta chain) was profiled in a study of blood T cell repertoires in COVID-19. Sequenced by immunoSEQ multiplex PCR; TCRdb stores in-frame clones only, minus some. The repertoire holds 350,000 or so clones, roughly 89% seen once, with 3.9% in the top ten. The CDR3 spans 16 residues. V lost 7 bases and J lost 0; bases outside the gene matches: 9. Per germline, CDR1 LNHDA and CDR2 SQIVND (reference sequence). V usage is TRBV19 and J usage is TRBJ1-5; 7 bases agree with TRBD1. This TCR was recovered from a woman aged 55-69 years with COVID-19, enrolled during active disease. Source material: peripheral blood. This CDR3 reads CASTLIQGVSNQPQHF. Here the CDR3 DNA reads TGTGCCAGTACTTTGATCCAGGGGGTTAGCAATCAGCCCCAGCATTTT.